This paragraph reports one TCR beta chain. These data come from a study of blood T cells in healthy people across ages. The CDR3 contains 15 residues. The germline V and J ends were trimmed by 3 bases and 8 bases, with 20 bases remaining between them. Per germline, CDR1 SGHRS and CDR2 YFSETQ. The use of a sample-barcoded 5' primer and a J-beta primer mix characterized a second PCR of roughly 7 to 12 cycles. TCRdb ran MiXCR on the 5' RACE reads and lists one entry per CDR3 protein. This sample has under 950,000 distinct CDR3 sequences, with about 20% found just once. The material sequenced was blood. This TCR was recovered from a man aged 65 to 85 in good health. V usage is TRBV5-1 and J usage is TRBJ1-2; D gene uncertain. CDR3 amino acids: CASSSTLPFLFGYTF. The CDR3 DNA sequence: TGCGCCAGCAGCTCTACCCTTCCGTTTTTATTCGGCTACACCTTC.